The 22 T cell receptor beta chains reported below all come from one sample, sequenced in a study of blood T cells in healthy people across ages. For the second PCR, which ran for about 6 to 11 cycles, a sample-barcoded 5' primer and a J-beta primer mix were used. TCRdb re-derived calls from the 5' RACE reads in MiXCR, one entry per CDR3 protein. The data hold 980,000 or so distinct CDR3 sequences, with about 48% observed a single time. The sample was blood. All receptors derive from a young man in good health.

This sequence joins TRBV3-1 and TRBJ1-1; 9 bases are shared with TRBD1. The CDR3 covers 16 residues. Unmatched junction bases numbered 11, after V lost 6 bases and J lost 3 bases. Germline lookup yields CDR1 LGHDT and CDR2 YNNKEL (reference sequence). The CDR3 DNA reads TGTGCCAGCAGGCCAACCGGGACAGGGACTTACACTGAAGCTTTCTTT. As protein: CASRPTGTGTYTEAFF.

The rearrangement joins TRBV15 to TRBJ1-2; tentatively, D is TRBD1 (6 bases). The V end was cut by 0 bases, the J end by 7 bases, with 12 bases between. The CDR3 is made up of 14 amino acids. Per the germline V gene, CDR1 is LNHNV and CDR2 is YYDKDF (reference sequence). Here the CDR3 DNA reads TGTGCCACCAGCAGAGATAGGGGGGAGTTTGGCTACACCTTC. Amino acids: CATSRDRGEFGYTF.

The chain links TRBV4-2 to TRBJ2-1; D is perhaps TRBD2 (6 bases). Germline lookup yields CDR1 LGHNA and CDR2 YNFKEQ. CDR3 size: 17 residues. The germline V and J ends were trimmed by 1 base and 4 bases, with 17 bases remaining between them. In DNA, the CDR3 is TGTGCCAGCAGCCAAGGGTTCGGGGACTGGGGGTACAATGAGCAGTTCTTC. As protein: CASSQGFGDWGYNEQFF.

The chain employs TRBV4-3 and TRBJ2-7, with 7 bases matching TRBD2. V lost 0 bases, J lost 3 bases, and 5 bases stayed unmatched. Looked up from germline, CDR1 is LGHNA and CDR2 is YSLEER. The length of the CDR3 is 15 residues. CDR3 region: CASSQDRDYVYEQYF. The CDR3 coding sequence is TGCGCCAGCAGCCAAGACCGGGACTACGTCTACGAGCAGTACTTC.

This clonotype was recorded many times. This chain's CDR3 is CASSATYRGTNYGYTF. CDR3 in DNA: TGTGCCAGCAGTGCCACATACAGGGGGACTAACTATGGCTACACCTTC. The chain is built from TRBV2 and TRBJ1-2; 8 bases agree with TRBD1. Trimming removed 4 bases from V and 0 bases from J; junction bases left unmatched: 7. CDR1 is SNHLY and CDR2 is FYNNEI in the germline V gene. This CDR3 is built from 16 residues. Variable domain in full (rest from reference TRBV2 and TRBJ1-2): EPEVTQTPSHQVTQMGQEVILRCVPISNHLYFYWYRQILGQKVEFLVSFYNNEISEKSEIFDDQFSVERPDGSNFTLKIRSTKLEDSAMYFCASSATYRGTNYGYTFGSGTRLTVV.

V usage is TRBV21-1 and J usage is TRBJ1-4. TRBV21-1 is recorded as a pseudogene. The CDR3 spans 11 residues. The CDR3 sequence: CGRATNEKLFF. CDR3 nucleotide sequence: TGTGGACGGGCAACTAATGAAAAACTGTTTTTT.

This chain connects TRBV9 to TRBJ2-2; TRBD2 is a possible D gene (6 bases). Trimming cost V 7 bases and J 5 bases, with 9 bases left between them. The germline V gene has CDR1 SGDLS and CDR2 YYNGEE. This CDR3 is built from 12 residues. As DNA, the CDR3 is TGTGCCAGCGTGGGGGGTACCGGGGAGCTGTTTTTT. Amino acids: CASVGGTGELFF.

J is TRBJ2-5 and V is TRBV2; D unresolved. Germline values: CDR1 SNHLY, CDR2 FYNNEI. The CDR3 is 12 amino acids. V was trimmed by 2 bases and J by 4 bases, leaving 5 bases between them. The CDR3 loop is CASSEQTETQYF. CDR3 DNA sequence: TGTGCCAGCAGTGAACAAACAGAGACCCAGTACTTC.

This clonotype was observed a few times. The chain recombines TRBV11-3 with TRBJ2-1; D remains unclear. CDR3 length: 14 amino acids. Deletions cut 2 bases from V and 4 bases from J, with 9 bases between. Germline CDR1 is SGHNT and CDR2 is YENEEA. The CDR3 region is CASSLKDGYNEQFF. In nucleotides, the CDR3 is TGTGCCAGCAGCTTAAAGGACGGGTACAATGAGCAGTTCTTC. The variable domain in full, with the rest retrieved from reference TRBV11-3 and TRBJ2-1, is EAGVVQSPRYKIIEKKQPVAFWCNPISGHNTLYWYLQNLGQGPELLIRYENEEAVDDSQLPKDRFSAERLKGVDSTLKIQPAELGDSAVYLCASSLKDGYNEQFFGPGTRLTVL.

This sequence joins TRBV5-6 and TRBJ2-7; D remains ambiguous. This CDR3 has 13 amino acids. Germline loops: CDR1 SGHDT, CDR2 YYEEEE. The V and J ends lost 4 bases and 6 bases respectively, with 14 bases between them. For the CDR3, the DNA is TGTGCCAGCAGCCCGACCGGGCTATCCGAGCAGTACTTC. This codes for CASSPTGLSEQYF.

This clonotype was seen only a few times. The chain carries TRBV20-1 and TRBJ2-3; D is ambiguous. CDR1 and CDR2 from the germline V gene are DFQATT and SNEGSKA (reference sequence). V gave up 0 bases and J gave up 6 bases, with 10 bases separating them. The CDR3 loop spans 13 amino acids. The CDR3 nucleotides are TGCAGTGCTAGAGATAAAGGTTTGGATACGCAGTATTTT. It specifies CSARDKGLDTQYF.

In its sample, this clonotype was seen a few times. CDR3 in amino acids: CASSENPDADTQYF. Written as DNA, the CDR3 is TGTGCCAGCAGTGAAAACCCAGACGCAGATACGCAGTATTTT. The V gene is TRBV2, the J gene TRBJ2-3; no definite D call. In germline, CDR1 is SNHLY, CDR2 FYNNEI. The CDR3 extends over 14 amino acids. Trimming pared 2 bases from V and 4 bases from J, leaving 10 bases between.

The CDR3 sequence is CASSFQGGDTQYF. CDR3 nucleotides: TGCGCCAGCAGCTTCCAGGGGGGGGATACGCAGTATTTT. This chain links TRBV5-1 with TRBJ2-3; perhaps D is TRBD1 or TRBD2 (7 bases each). The CDR3 runs 13 residues. The germline V gene has CDR1 SGHRS and CDR2 YFSETQ. V lost 2 bases and J lost 6, with 10 bases in between.

This chain joins TRBV7-2 and TRBJ2-7; 13 bases agree with TRBD2. Germline CDR1 and CDR2: SGHTA and FQGNSA. J gave up 1 base and V 5 bases, and 8 bases lay outside the gene matches. This CDR3 spans 17 amino acids. In DNA form, the CDR3 reads TGTGCCAGCAGCCCTAGGGGACTAGCGGGGAAATCCTACGAGCAGTACTTC. Protein product: CASSPRGLAGKSYEQYF.

The chain joins TRBV20-1 to TRBJ1-2; 8 bases map to TRBD1. The germline V gene has CDR1 DFQATT and CDR2 SNEGSKA (reference sequence). This CDR3 is built from 17 residues. The ends lost 3 bases at V and 1 base at J; junction bases unmatched: 13. The CDR3 nucleotides read TGCAGTGCTAGTATGCGAACATGGACAGGGAGTAACTATGGCTACACCTTC. Its translation: CSASMRTWTGSNYGYTF.

The chain uses TRBV7-9 and TRBJ2-4; D gene ambiguous. The germline V gene has CDR1 SEHNR and CDR2 FQNEAQ (reference sequence). This CDR3 spans 14 amino acids. The germline V and J ends were trimmed by 5 bases and 10 bases, with 18 bases remaining between them. CDR3 sequence: CASSRERTERIQYF. The DNA of the CDR3 is TGTGCCAGCAGCCGAGAAAGAACCGAAAGGATTCAGTACTTC.

V and J are TRBV12-3 or TRBV12-4 and TRBJ1-5, with D possibly being TRBD1 (5 bases). The ends were cut back, 7 bases at V and 6 bases at J, with 10 bases in the middle. The CDR3 is 12 residues long. The CDR3 sequence: CASTPGGQPQHF. CDR3 DNA sequence: TGTGCCAGCACCCCCGGGGGTCAGCCCCAGCATTTT.

J is TRBJ1-2 and V is TRBV2, with D maybe TRBD1 (6 bases). The CDR3 runs 16 residues. CDR1 is SNHLY and CDR2 is FYNNEI in the germline V gene. V was pared by 2 bases and J by 0 bases, with 13 bases between. CDR3 coding DNA: TGTGCCAGCAGTGAAATTATGGACAGCCCTAACTATGGCTACACCTTC. Encoded protein: CASSEIMDSPNYGYTF. Full variable domain (remainder filled in from reference TRBV2 and TRBJ1-2): EPEVTQTPSHQVTQMGQEVILRCVPISNHLYFYWYRQILGQKVEFLVSFYNNEISEKSEIFDDQFSVERPDGSNFTLKIRSTKLEDSAMYFCASSEIMDSPNYGYTFGSGTRLTVV.

In its sample, this clonotype was seen a few times. The chain combines TRBV19 with TRBJ1-3; 7 bases fit TRBD1. The CDR3 spans 14 residues. V was pared by 9 bases and J by 0 bases, with 5 bases of the junction left unmatched. In germline, CDR1 is LNHDA, CDR2 SQIVND (reference sequence). The chain's CDR3 is CASAGQYSGNTIYF. The CDR3 nucleotides are TGTGCCAGCGCGGGACAGTACTCTGGAAACACCATATATTTT.

This clonotype was observed a handful of times. V is TRBV9 and J is TRBJ2-3; possible D gene TRBD1, 6 bases. Trimming cost V 0 bases and J 0 bases, with 14 bases left between them. The CDR3 loop spans 17 amino acids. CDR1 SGDLS and CDR2 YYNGEE come from the germline V gene. CDR3 DNA sequence: TGTGCCAGCAGCGTAGCAATGCGGACAGCAAGCACAGATACGCAGTATTTT. The encoded protein is CASSVAMRTASTDTQYF. Full variable domain (remainder filled in from reference TRBV9 and TRBJ2-3): DSGVTQTPKHLITATGQRVTLRCSPRSGDLSVYWYQQSLDQGLQFLIQYYNGEERAKGNILERFSAQQFPDLHSELNLSSLELGDSALYFCASSVAMRTASTDTQYFGPGTRLTVL.

The chain joins TRBV7-2 to TRBJ1-1, with D possibly matching TRBD1 (5 bases). Trimming removed 11 bases from V and 4 bases from J, with 20 bases in between. Per the germline V gene, CDR1 is SGHTA and CDR2 is FQGNSA. The CDR3 extends over 14 amino acids. The CDR3: CASENGYGTTEAFF. Written as DNA, the CDR3 is TGTGCCTCAGAAAACGGGTACGGGACCACTGAAGCTTTCTTT.

This clonotype showed up just once. This rearrangement joins TRBV7-9 to TRBJ1-4; weak D call: TRBD1 (5 bases). Trimming removed 4 bases from V and 4 bases from J, with 13 bases in between. The CDR3 runs to 15 residues. Germline V gene sequence: CDR1 SEHNR, CDR2 FQNEAQ (reference sequence). The CDR3: CASSSIGARNEKLFF. The DNA for the CDR3 is TGTGCCAGCAGCTCCATTGGGGCTCGTAATGAAAAACTGTTTTTT.